This TCR beta chain came from a study of metastatic and nonmetastatic thyroid tumors. Per the authors' pipeline: CDR3 differences across clinicopathological groups were used to build a distant-metastasis classifier for papillary thyroid cancer. Through MiXCR, TCRdb re-clonotyped the PCR reads. TCRdb, not the original authors, processed these V and J calls. The sample lists around 31,000 clones, about 18% occurring once. Every patient was untreated before thyroid surgery. Germline CDR1 MNHEY, CDR2 SVGEGT. This CDR3 is built from 14 residues. Trimming left V 6 bases short and J 0 bases short, with 6 bases between. This clone was counted many times.

The source is a female donor with papillary thyroid cancer or a benign thyroid nodule (not recorded which). Some clones in this sample may be carry-over from other donors' samples. This chain connects TRBV6-2 or TRBV6-3 to TRBJ1-6; D is unclear. Sequencing input: blood. The CDR3 region is CASRTSSYNSPLHF. Here the CDR3 DNA reads TGTGCCAGCAGAACAAGCTCCTATAATTCACCCCTCCACTTT.